Following are 10 T cell receptor beta chains from one sample sequenced in a study of CD8 T cells in ankylosing spondylitis. TCRdb re-derived calls from the 5' RACE reads in MiXCR, one entry per CDR3 protein. The table shows fewer than 200,000 distinct CDR3 sequences, with around a sixth occurring only once. The sample taken for sequencing was blood, either unsorted or a sorted T cell fraction (not recorded which). The receptor set was obtained from a male donor aged 10-35 years with ankylosing spondylitis or in good health (not recorded which).

In this sample, this clonotype turned up many times. The chain links TRBV12-3 or TRBV12-4 to TRBJ2-1; 7 nucleotides align to TRBD2. This CDR3 is built from 17 residues. V dropped 0 bases and J dropped 9; count of bases not matched to a gene: 14. Here the CDR3 DNA reads TGTGCCAGCAGTTTAGCGGGACTATCGTGGGAGAGGGTTGAGCAGTTCTTC. Translating it yields CASSLAGLSWERVEQFF.

This clonotype was recorded at least ten times. The chain carries TRBV4-1 and TRBJ2-5, with 7 bases aligning to TRBD2. V trimming: 0 bases; J trimming: 5 bases; junction bases outside the gene matches: 9. The CDR3 contains 16 residues. Germline values: CDR1 MGHRA, CDR2 YSYEKL. CDR3 coding DNA: TGCGCCAGCAGCCAAGATGGGAGGGGAAACGGGGAGACCCAGTACTTC. This codes for CASSQDGRGNGETQYF.

A single count supports this clonotype. The V call is TRBV24-1, the J call TRBJ2-2, with TRBD2 as a possible D gene (5 bases). In germline, CDR1 is KGHDR, CDR2 SFDVKD. V was pared by 0 bases and J by 5 bases, with 12 bases between. There are 16 residues in the CDR3. The CDR3 bases are TGTGCCACCAGTGATTTGGTCGGGGTAGGGACCGGGGAGCTGTTTTTT. It encodes CATSDLVGVGTGELFF.

This clonotype was observed many times. CDR3 sequence: CASSQDIQYLVGEQFF. The CDR3, as DNA: TGTGCCAGCAGCCAAGATATCCAGTACTTAGTTGGGGAGCAGTTCTTC. The rearrangement links TRBV4-2 to TRBJ2-1; D uncertain. This CDR3 contains 16 residues. Germline V gene lookup returns CDR1 LGHNA and CDR2 YNFKEQ. V lost 0 bases, J lost 10 bases, and 19 bases lay in between.

This clonotype was recorded at least ten times. CDR3 region: CAWSVQHFYEQFF. In DNA, the CDR3 is TGTGCCTGGAGTGTACAGCACTTTTATGAGCAGTTCTTC. This rearrangement joins TRBV30 to TRBJ2-1; the D is unclear. Germline CDR1 GTSNPN, CDR2 SVGIG (reference sequence). The CDR3 extends over 13 amino acids. With 0 bases removed from V and 8 bases from J, the gap between germline ends came to 11 bases.

This clonotype was recorded a few times. J is TRBJ2-5 and V is TRBV12-3 or TRBV12-4; D is undetermined. CDR3 length: 13 amino acids. Trimming removed 4 bases at V and 5 bases at J, with 11 bases between. In nucleotides, the CDR3 is TGTGCCAGCAGTTACATAAGTCGGGAGACCCAGTACTTC. It specifies CASSYISRETQYF.

Ten or more counts support this clonotype. This chain connects TRBV6-2 or TRBV6-3 to TRBJ1-1; D is unclear. In germline, CDR1 is MNHEY, CDR2 SVGEGT. The CDR3 length is 14 residues. Trimming left V 1 base short and J 3 bases short, with 9 bases between. Here the CDR3 reads CASSYWRIHTEAFF. As DNA, the CDR3 is TGTGCCAGCAGTTACTGGCGAATTCACACTGAAGCTTTCTTT.

CDR3 DNA: TGCGCCAGCAGCCCGGGGGACAGCACCGGGGAGCTGTTTTTT. Encoded protein: CASSPGDSTGELFF. The V and J genes are TRBV5-1 and TRBJ2-2, with D perhaps TRBD1 (7 bases). V was pared by 4 bases and J by 4 bases, with 11 bases between. Germline V CDR1 and CDR2: SGHRS, YFSETQ. The CDR3 runs 14 residues.

This clonotype has ten or more counts. This chain uses TRBV6-6 with TRBJ1-1, with a possible D match to TRBD1 (6 bases). The CDR3 has 14 residues. V shed 7 bases and J shed 1 base, with 13 bases lying between them. The germline V gene encodes CDR1 MNHNY and CDR2 SVGAGI (reference sequence). This CDR3 is CASNPRGRNTEAFF. The CDR3 bases are TGTGCCAGCAACCCGAGGGGGAGGAACACTGAAGCTTTCTTT.

This clonotype was seen at least ten times. The genes are TRBV11-2 and TRBJ2-3; 14 bases map to TRBD2. This CDR3 has 20 residues. Trimming took 3 bases from V and 2 from J; bases not matched to a gene: 13. CDR1 is SGHAT, CDR2 FQNNGV, per germline. The CDR3 DNA reads TGTGCCAGCAGCTTGCGACCTGGGACTAGCGGGAGTGTATTCACAGATACGCAGTATTTT. Translating gives CASSLRPGTSGSVFTDTQYF.